This entry is about one TCR beta chain. Its antigen is not known. Use of 60 Vbeta and 13 Jbeta primers characterized the PCR. The assay was immunoSEQ multiplex PCR, and TCRdb's table has in-frame clones only and misses some. The sample shows approximately 90,000 clones, about 74% of them seen only once. This sample is part of a study of cytomegalovirus exposure and HLA in healthy donors. Findings and limits, study-wide: Most TCR sequences were uncommon, yet certain public TCRs appeared in many donors. An assumption of roughly uniform sequencing depth across donors underlay the presence/absence analyses.

Trimming cost V 5 bases and J 0 bases, with 14 bases left between them. This CDR3 has 15 residues. Germline V gene sequence: CDR1 LNHDA, CDR2 SQIVND (reference sequence). This chain joins TRBV19 and TRBJ2-7, with D perhaps TRBD1 (6 bases). Sequencing was carried out using PBMCs. This sequence originates from a man younger than 40 in good health and CMV-seronegative. Written as DNA, the CDR3 is TGTGCCAGTAGTCAAGACAGGACGCCCTCCTACGAGCAGTACTTC. Translation gives CASSQDRTPSYEQYF. The variable domain in full, completed from reference TRBV19 and TRBJ2-7, reads DGGITQSPKYLFRKEGQNVTLSCEQNLNHDAMYWYRQDPGQGLRLIYYSQIVNDFQKGDIAEGYSVSREKKESFPLTVTSAQKNPTAFYLCASSQDRTPSYEQYFGPGTRLTVT.